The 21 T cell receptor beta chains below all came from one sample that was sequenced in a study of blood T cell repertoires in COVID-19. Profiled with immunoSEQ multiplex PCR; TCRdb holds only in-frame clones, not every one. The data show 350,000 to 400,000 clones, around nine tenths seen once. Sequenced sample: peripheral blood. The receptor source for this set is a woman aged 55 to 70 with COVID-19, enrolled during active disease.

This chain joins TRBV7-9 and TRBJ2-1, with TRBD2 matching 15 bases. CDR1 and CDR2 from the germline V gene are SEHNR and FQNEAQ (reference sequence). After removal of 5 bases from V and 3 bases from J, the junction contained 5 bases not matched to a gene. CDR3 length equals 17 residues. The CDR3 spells CASSTRTSGGDYNEQFF. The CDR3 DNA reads TGTGCCAGCAGCACAAGGACTAGCGGGGGGGACTACAATGAGCAGTTCTTC.

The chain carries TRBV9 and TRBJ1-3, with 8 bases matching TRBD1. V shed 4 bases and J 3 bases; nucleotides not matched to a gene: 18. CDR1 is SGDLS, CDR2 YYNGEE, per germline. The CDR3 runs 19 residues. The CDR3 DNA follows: TGTGCCAGCAGCCCGAGTAGTAGAAGGACAGGGTTAGATGGAAACACCATATATTTT. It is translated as CASSPSSRRTGLDGNTIYF.

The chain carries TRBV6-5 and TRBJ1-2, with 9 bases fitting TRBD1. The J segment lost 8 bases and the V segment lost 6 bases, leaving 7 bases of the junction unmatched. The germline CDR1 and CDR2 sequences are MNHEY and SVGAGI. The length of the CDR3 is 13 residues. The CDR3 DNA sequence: TGTGCCAGCAGGGCGGACAGGGGAGCCGGCTACACCTTC. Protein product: CASRADRGAGYTF.

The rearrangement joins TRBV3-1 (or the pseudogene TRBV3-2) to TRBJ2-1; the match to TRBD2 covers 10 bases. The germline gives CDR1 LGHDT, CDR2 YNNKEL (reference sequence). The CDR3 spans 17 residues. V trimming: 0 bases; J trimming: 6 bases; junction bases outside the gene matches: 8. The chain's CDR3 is CASSQDPRTSGLNEQFF. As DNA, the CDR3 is TGTGCCAGCAGCCAAGATCCTAGGACTAGCGGCCTCAATGAGCAGTTCTTC.

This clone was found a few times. The CDR3 region has the DNA TGTGCCAGCAGTTCGGTGACAGGGGGCAACTATGGCTACACCTTC. Protein product: CASSSVTGGNYGYTF. The chain employs TRBV28 and TRBJ1-2, with TRBD1 matching over 10 bases. The length of the CDR3 is 15 residues. With 4 bases clipped from V and 2 bases from J, the junction kept 4 bases outside the gene matches. Germline CDR1 MDHEN, CDR2 SYDVKM.

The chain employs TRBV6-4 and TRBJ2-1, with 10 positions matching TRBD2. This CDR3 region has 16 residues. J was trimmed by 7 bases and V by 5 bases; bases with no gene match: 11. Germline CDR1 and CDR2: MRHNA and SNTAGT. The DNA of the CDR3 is TGTGCCAGCAGTCTAATGAGCGGGGGGGCGCGGAATGAGCAGTTCTTC. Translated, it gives CASSLMSGGARNEQFF.

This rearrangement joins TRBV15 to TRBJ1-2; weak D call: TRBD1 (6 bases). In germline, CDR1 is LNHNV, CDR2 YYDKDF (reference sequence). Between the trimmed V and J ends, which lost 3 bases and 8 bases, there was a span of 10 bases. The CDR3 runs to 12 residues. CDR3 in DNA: TGTGCCACCAGCAGGGAAGGGGGAGGCTACACCTTC. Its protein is CATSREGGGYTF.

The CDR3 DNA reads TGTGCCATCAGTGGGACTAGCGGGCCAGATACGCAGTATTTT. Translated, it gives CAISGTSGPDTQYF. J is TRBJ2-3 and V is TRBV10-3; 11 bases map to TRBD2. The CDR3 is made up of 14 amino acids. The trim removed 4 bases at V and 4 bases at J, leaving 1 base unmatched. Germline values: CDR1 ENHRY, CDR2 SYGVKD.

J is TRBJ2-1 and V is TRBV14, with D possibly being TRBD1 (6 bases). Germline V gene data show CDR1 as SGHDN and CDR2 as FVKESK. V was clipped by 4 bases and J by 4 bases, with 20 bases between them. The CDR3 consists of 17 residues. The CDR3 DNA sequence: TGTGCCAGCAGCCGCCGAGTACAGGGCTGGGGATACAATGAGCAGTTCTTC. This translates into CASSRRVQGWGYNEQFF.

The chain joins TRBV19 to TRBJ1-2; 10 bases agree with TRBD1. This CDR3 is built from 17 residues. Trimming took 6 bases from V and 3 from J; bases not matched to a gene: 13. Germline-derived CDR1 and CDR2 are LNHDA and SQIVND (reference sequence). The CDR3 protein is CASRGTRDRGLDYGYTF. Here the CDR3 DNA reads TGTGCCAGTAGAGGAACCCGCGACAGGGGGCTCGACTATGGCTACACCTTC.

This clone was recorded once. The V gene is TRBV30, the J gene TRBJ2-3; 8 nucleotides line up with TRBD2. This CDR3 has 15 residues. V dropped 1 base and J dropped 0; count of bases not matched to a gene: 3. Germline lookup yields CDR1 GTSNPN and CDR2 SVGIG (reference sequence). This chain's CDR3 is CAWSAGRDSTDTQYF. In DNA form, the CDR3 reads TGTGCCTGGAGTGCCGGGAGGGACAGCACAGATACGCAGTATTTT.

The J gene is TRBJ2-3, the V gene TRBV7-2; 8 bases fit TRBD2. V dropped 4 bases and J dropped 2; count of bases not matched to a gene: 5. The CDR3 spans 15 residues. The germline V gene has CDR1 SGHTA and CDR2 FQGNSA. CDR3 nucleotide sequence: TGTGCCAGCAGCTCAAGCGGGGGCTTCACAGATACGCAGTATTTT. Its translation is CASSSSGGFTDTQYF.

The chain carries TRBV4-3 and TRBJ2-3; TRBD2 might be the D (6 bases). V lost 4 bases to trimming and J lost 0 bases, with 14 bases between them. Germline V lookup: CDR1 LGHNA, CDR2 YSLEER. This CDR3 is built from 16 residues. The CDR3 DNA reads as TGCGCCAGCAGCCTAGGAGGGAGAACTAGCACAGATACGCAGTATTTT. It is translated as CASSLGGRTSTDTQYF.

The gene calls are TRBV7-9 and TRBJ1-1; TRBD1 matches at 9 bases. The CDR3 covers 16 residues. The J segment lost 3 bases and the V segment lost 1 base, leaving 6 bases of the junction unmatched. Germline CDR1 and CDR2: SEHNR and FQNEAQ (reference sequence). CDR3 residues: CASSLGTGAGDTEAFF. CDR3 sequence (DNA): TGTGCCAGCAGCTTAGGGACAGGGGCTGGGGACACTGAAGCTTTCTTT.

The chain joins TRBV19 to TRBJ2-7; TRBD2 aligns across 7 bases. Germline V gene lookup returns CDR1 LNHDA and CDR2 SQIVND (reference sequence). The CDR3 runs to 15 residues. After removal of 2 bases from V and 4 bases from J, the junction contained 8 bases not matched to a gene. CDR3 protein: CASSIISGGSYEQYF. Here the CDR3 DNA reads TGTGCCAGTAGTATAATCTCGGGGGGATCTTACGAGCAGTACTTC.

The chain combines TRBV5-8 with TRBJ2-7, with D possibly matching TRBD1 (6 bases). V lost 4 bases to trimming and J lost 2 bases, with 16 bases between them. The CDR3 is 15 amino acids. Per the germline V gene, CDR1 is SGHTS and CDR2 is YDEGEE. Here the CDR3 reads CASSRTNRATYEQYF. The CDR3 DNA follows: TGTGCCAGCAGCAGGACAAACAGGGCAACCTACGAGCAGTACTTC. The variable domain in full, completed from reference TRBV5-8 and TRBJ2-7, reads EAGVTQSPTHLIKTRGQQATLRCSPISGHTSVYWYQQALGLGLQFLLWYDEGEERNRGNFPPRFSGRQFPNYSSELNVNALELEDSALYLCASSRTNRATYEQYFGPGTRLTVT.

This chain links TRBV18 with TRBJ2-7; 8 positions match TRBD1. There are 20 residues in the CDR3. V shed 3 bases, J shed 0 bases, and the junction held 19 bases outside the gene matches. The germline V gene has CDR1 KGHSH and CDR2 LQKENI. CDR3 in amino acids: CASSPQWDRILGYSSYEQYF. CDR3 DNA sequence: TGTGCCAGCTCACCGCAATGGGACAGGATTTTAGGGTATAGCTCCTACGAGCAGTACTTC.

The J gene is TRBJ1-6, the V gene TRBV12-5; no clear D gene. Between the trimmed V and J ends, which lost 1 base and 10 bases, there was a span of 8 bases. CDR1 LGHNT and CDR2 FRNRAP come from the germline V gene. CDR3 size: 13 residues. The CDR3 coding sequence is TGTGCTAGTGGTTTGGAGTCTAGGTCACCCCTCCACTTT. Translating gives CASGLESRSPLHF.

CDR3 sequence: CASSLGGFFEQFF. CDR3 in DNA: TGTGCCAGCAGCTTAGGAGGGTTTTTTGAGCAGTTCTTC. The chain recombines TRBV11-3 with TRBJ2-1; TRBD2 might be the D (5 bases). This CDR3 is built from 13 residues. V was pared by 1 base and J by 9 bases, with 10 bases between. Germline V gene lookup returns CDR1 SGHNT and CDR2 YENEEA. Supplemented by reference TRBV11-3 and TRBJ2-1, the full variable domain reads EAGVVQSPRYKIIEKKQPVAFWCNPISGHNTLYWYLQNLGQGPELLIRYENEEAVDDSQLPKDRFSAERLKGVDSTLKIQPAELGDSAVYLCASSLGGFFEQFFGPGTRLTVL.

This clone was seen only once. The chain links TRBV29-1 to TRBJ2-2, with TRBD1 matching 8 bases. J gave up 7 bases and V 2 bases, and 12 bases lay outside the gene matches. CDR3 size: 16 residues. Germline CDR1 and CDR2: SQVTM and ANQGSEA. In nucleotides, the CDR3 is TGCAGCGTTGAACTCTCCGGCAGGGGGCGAGACGGGGAGCTGTTTTTT. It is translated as CSVELSGRGRDGELFF.

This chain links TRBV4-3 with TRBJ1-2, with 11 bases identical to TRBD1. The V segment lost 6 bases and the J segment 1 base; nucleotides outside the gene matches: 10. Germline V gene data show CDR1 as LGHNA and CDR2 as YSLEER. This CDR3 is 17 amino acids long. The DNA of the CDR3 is TGCGCCAGCAGAGGACTAGGGACAGGGGGTCTTAACTATGGCTACACCTTC. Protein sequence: CASRGLGTGGLNYGYTF.